Only one count was recorded for the clone carrying this T cell receptor (beta chain). What it recognizes is unknown. The source material, RNA transcripts, was used to amplify TCR beta CDR3 regions. The primer set for the first-round RT-PCR of the TCR CDR3 was HTBI. Using its own MiXCR run on the multiplex PCR reads, TCRdb lists one record per CDR3 protein. The repertoire holds under 400,000 distinct CDR3 sequences, with roughly 20% as singletons. The data belong to a study of T cells in Graves' hyperthyroidism and ophthalmopathy. Stable hyperthyroidism: no ophthalmopathy progression over 18 months of follow-up. Participants, patients aged 18 to 65, had newly diagnosed hyperthyroidism with a duration under 2 months. Findings and caveats of the study: Model-based prediction identified ophthalmopathy a median 6.5 months prior to its onset. Blood also showed most of the thyroid clonotypes that were expanded above 0.001.

This CDR3 comprises 15 residues. The V segment lost 4 bases and the J segment 3 bases; nucleotides outside the gene matches: 7. CDR1 and CDR2 from the germline V gene are SGHKS and YYEKEE (reference sequence). Input material: blood. The chain joins TRBV5-5 to TRBJ2-7; 10 nucleotides align to TRBD2. The receptor was isolated from a woman between 45 and 60 years old with Graves' hyperthyroidism. The CDR3, as DNA: TGTGCCAGCAGCGTCCAGGGACTAGCGCTCTACGAGCAGTACTTC. This translates into CASSVQGLALYEQYF.